The 11 T cell receptor beta chains below come from one sample, sequenced in a study of long-term antiretroviral therapy in people with HIV. Survey-level immunoSEQ v3.0 assays were run. Assay used: immunoSEQ multiplex PCR; TCRdb lists only in-frame clones, some missing. Among about 35,000 clones listed, 65% to 80% were seen once. The sample here was unsorted PBMCs, taken 3 years after starting antiretroviral therapy. All receptors derive from a man aged 45-65 years with HIV.

The chain uses TRBV30 and TRBJ1-4, with unresolved D. Trimming pared 0 bases from V and 4 bases from J, leaving 6 bases between. This CDR3 is 13 amino acids long. Per germline, CDR1 GTSNPN and CDR2 SVGIG (reference sequence). The CDR3 here is CAWSVGGNEKLFF. CDR3 DNA: TGTGCCTGGAGTGTAGGTGGTAATGAAAAACTGTTTTTT.

CDR3 sequence: CASSSAGASSYNSPLHF. In nucleotides, the CDR3 is TGTGCCAGCAGCTCGGCAGGCGCCAGCTCCTATAATTCACCCCTCCACTTT. The chain recombines TRBV11-1 with TRBJ1-6; D is unclear. Germline V gene lookup returns CDR1 SGHAT and CDR2 FQDESV (reference sequence). V lost 4 bases and J lost 0, with 13 bases in between. The CDR3 is 17 residues long.

This sequence joins TRBV4-2 and TRBJ1-5; possible D gene TRBD1, 6 bases. Germline-derived CDR1 and CDR2 are LGHNA and YNFKEQ. The V and J ends lost 3 bases and 5 bases respectively, with 14 bases between them. The CDR3 is made up of 15 amino acids. CDR3 bases: TGTGCCAGCAGCCAGCTGGACAGCCGTGATCAGCCCCAGCATTTT. It encodes CASSQLDSRDQPQHF.

The DNA of the CDR3 is TGTGCCAGCAGCTTTAGCGGGAGCAGTGAGACCCAGTACTTC. It specifies CASSFSGSSETQYF. The chain carries TRBV7-9 and TRBJ2-5; 9 nucleotides agree with TRBD2. Germline V gene lookup returns CDR1 SEHNR and CDR2 FQNEAQ (reference sequence). This CDR3 is 14 amino acids long. V lost 3 bases, J lost 5 bases, and 4 bases stayed unmatched.

Here the CDR3 reads CASSWGGSGDNEQFF. CDR3 bases: TGTGCCAGCAGCTGGGGGGGGAGCGGGGACAATGAGCAGTTCTTC. V gene TRBV7-2 combines with J gene TRBJ2-1, with TRBD2 identical over 7 bases. V shed 4 bases, J shed 5 bases, and the junction held 8 bases outside the gene matches. Germline V gives CDR1 SGHTA, CDR2 FQGNSA. The CDR3 is 15 residues long.

This clone was counted a few times. The V call is TRBV19, the J call TRBJ2-7, with D maybe TRBD1 (7 bases). CDR1 is LNHDA and CDR2 is SQIVND in the germline V gene (reference sequence). Trimming pared 9 bases from V and 5 bases from J, leaving 14 bases between. The CDR3 covers 12 residues. CDR3 coding DNA: TGTGCCAGCCGACAGGGACTCCACGAGCAGTACTTC. Encoded protein: CASRQGLHEQYF.

This clone was picked up a small number of times. Within the sample, other DNA sequences also encode this same CDR3. J is TRBJ2-7 and V is TRBV27; possibly TRBD2 for D (5 bases). Trimming took 0 bases from V and 0 from J, leaving 6 bases between them. Germline V gene sequence: CDR1 MNHEY, CDR2 SMNVEV (reference sequence). The CDR3 spans 14 residues. The DNA of the CDR3 is TGTGCCAGCAGTTTATCGGGGAGCTCCTACGAGCAGTACTTC. This translates into CASSLSGSSYEQYF.

The chain employs TRBV5-1 and TRBJ2-5; TRBD1 agrees at 7 bases. CDR1 and CDR2 from the germline V gene are SGHRS and YFSETQ. Germline trimming cut 4 bases from V and 3 bases from J; bases unmatched to any gene: 6. The CDR3 totals 14 residues. DNA of the CDR3: TGCGCCAGCAGCCGAAATACAGGGGAAGAGACCCAGTACTTC. Its translation: CASSRNTGEETQYF.

The genes are TRBV11-2 and TRBJ1-1; maybe TRBD1 (5 bases). The length of the CDR3 is 13 residues. Trimming took off 0 bases at V and 7 bases at J, with 9 bases between the two ends. Germline CDR1 is SGHAT and CDR2 is FQNNGV. This chain's CDR3 is CASSLDPGSEAFF. The DNA of the CDR3 is TGTGCCAGCAGCTTAGACCCAGGGAGTGAAGCTTTCTTT.

The chain combines TRBV5-1 with TRBJ2-4; D is unresolved. The V end was cut by 2 bases, the J end by 2 bases, with 8 bases between. There are 14 residues in the CDR3. Germline V gene lookup returns CDR1 SGHRS and CDR2 YFSETQ. CDR3 protein: CASSFEPSKNIQYF. CDR3 DNA sequence: TGCGCCAGCAGCTTCGAGCCGTCCAAAAACATTCAGTACTTC.

The J gene is TRBJ2-4, the V gene TRBV27; no clear D. Germline V gene lookup returns CDR1 MNHEY and CDR2 SMNVEV (reference sequence). CDR3 length: 12 amino acids. As DNA, the CDR3 is TGTGGCTGGCCGTTAGCCAAAAACATTCAGTACTTC. This translates into CGWPLAKNIQYF.